This TCR beta chain was found in a study of a mutant IDH1 vaccine in newly diagnosed glioma. Using immunoSEQ multiplex PCR, the repertoire was profiled, and TCRdb retains in-frame clones only, with some absent. Found here are around 100,000 clones, approximately 87% of them singletons; the top ten hold roughly 0.65%. Of note for this clone: Its antigen remains unidentified.

V lost 0 bases and J lost 1, with 7 bases in between. Germline-derived CDR1 and CDR2 are SGDLS and YYNGEE. The CDR3 runs to 14 residues. Noted time point: week 11, during vaccination. With topical imiquimod, each dose of the vaccine consisted of 300 ug of mutant IDH1 20-mer peptide. The input for sequencing was PBMCs, taken from a glioma patient whose treatment included an IDH1 peptide vaccine. The V and J genes are TRBV9 and TRBJ1-2; TRBD1 is a possible D gene (5 bases). The source of this sequence is a woman between 50 and 59 years old with glioma. The CDR3 coding sequence is TGTGCCAGCAGCGTAGACAGGTTTAACTATGGCTACACCTTC. It yields the protein CASSVDRFNYGYTF.